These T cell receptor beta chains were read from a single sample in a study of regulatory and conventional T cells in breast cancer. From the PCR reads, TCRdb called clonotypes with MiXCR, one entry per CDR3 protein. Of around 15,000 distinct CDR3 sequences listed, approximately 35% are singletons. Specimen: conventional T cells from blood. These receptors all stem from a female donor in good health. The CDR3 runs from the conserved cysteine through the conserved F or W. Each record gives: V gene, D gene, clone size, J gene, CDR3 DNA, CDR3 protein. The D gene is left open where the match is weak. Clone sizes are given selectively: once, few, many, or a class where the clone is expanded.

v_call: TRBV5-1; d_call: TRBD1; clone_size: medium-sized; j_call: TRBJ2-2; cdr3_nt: TGCGCCAGCAGCTTGGCCGGGACAGGGGACACCGGGGAGCTGTTTTTT; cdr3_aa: CASSLAGTGDTGELFF
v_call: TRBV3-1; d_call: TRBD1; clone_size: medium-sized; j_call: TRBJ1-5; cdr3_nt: TGTGCCAGCAGCCAAACAGGGGCGGATCAGCCCCAGCATTTT; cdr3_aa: CASSQTGADQPQHF
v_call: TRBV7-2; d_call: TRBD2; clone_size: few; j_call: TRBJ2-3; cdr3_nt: TGTGCCAGCAGCTTAGCAGGCGGGGGGGGAGGAGATACGCAGTATTTT; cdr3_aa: CASSLAGGGGGDTQYF
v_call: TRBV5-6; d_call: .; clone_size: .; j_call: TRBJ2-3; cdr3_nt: TGTGCCGGCAGCTTGAGGGCCGGCACAGATACGCAGTATTTT; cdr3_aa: CAGSLRAGTDTQYF
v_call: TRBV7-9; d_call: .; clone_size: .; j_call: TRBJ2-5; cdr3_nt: TGTGCCAGCAGCTTATGGCTCCAAGAGACCCAGTACTTC; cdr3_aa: CASSLWLQETQYF
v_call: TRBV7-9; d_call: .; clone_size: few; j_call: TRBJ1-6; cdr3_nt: TGTGCCAGCACCCTTAGCAACAGCGAGGGTTCACCCCTCCACTTT; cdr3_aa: CASTLSNSEGSPLHF
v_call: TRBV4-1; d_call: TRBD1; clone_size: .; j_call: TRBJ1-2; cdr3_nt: TGCGCCAGCAAGGCAGGGGGCGGCTACACCTTC; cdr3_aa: CASKAGGGYTF
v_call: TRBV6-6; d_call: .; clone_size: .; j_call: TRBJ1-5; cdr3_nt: TGTGCCAGCAGCGGTCAGGGGCGCAATCAGCCCCAGCATTTT; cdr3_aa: CASSGQGRNQPQHF
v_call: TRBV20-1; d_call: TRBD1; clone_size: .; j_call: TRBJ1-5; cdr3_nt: TGCAGTGCTAGAGTAGTTTCCGGGACAGGCCAGCATTTT; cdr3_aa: CSARVVSGTGQHF
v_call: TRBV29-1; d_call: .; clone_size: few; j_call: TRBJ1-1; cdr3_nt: TGCAGCGTTGATCCGCCTGGGGCAGGTGAAGCTTTCTTT; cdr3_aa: CSVDPPGAGEAFF
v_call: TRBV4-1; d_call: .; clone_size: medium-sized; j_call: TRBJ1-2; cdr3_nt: TGCGCCAGCAGCCAAGGTTTGCGCAGAAGCTCTGGCTACACCTTC; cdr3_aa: CASSQGLRRSSGYTF
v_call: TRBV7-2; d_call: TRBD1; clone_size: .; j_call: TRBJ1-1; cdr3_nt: TGTGCCAGCAGCTTAGTAGGGGGCTCGTCCACTGAAGCTTTCTTT; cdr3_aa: CASSLVGGSSTEAFF
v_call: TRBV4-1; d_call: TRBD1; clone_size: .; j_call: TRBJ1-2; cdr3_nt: TGCGCCAGCAGCCAACCCACAGGGGTCCCTAACTATGGCTACACCTTC; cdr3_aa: CASSQPTGVPNYGYTF
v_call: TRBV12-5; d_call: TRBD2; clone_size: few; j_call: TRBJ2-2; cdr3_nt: TGTGCTAGTGGCTATTTTTCTGGTAGCGGGGGGGCCCGGAGCACCGGGGAGCTGTTTTTT; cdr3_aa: CASGYFSGSGGARSTGELFF
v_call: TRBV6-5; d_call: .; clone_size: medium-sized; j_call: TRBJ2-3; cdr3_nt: TGTGCCAGCAGTTACTCGAGGGCAGATACGCAGTATTTT; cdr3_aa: CASSYSRADTQYF
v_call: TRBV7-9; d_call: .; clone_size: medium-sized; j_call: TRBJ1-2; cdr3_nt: TGTGCCAGCAGCTTGCCCCCAGAGAACTATGGCTACACCTTC; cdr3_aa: CASSLPPENYGYTF
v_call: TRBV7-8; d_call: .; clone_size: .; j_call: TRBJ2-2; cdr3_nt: TGTGCCAGCAGCTTAACGACTACTACAAACACCGGGGAGCTGTTTTTT; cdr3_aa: CASSLTTTTNTGELFF
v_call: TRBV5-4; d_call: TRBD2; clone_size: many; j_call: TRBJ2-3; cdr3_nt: TGTGCCAGCAGGCGAGCGGGGGGACGCACAGATACGCAGTATTTT; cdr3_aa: CASRRAGGRTDTQYF
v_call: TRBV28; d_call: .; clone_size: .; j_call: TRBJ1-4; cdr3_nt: TGTGCCAGCAGTTTGCAGGGAACTACTAATGAAAAACTGTTTTTT; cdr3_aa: CASSLQGTTNEKLFF
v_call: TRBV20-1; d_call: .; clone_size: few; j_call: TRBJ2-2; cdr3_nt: TGCAGTGCTAGGGGAAGACTGAGAAACACCGGGGAGCTGTTTTTT; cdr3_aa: CSARGRLRNTGELFF
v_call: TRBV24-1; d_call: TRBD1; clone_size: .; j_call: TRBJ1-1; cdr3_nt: TGTGCCACCAGCGACACAGGGGGCTCAGGGAGCACTGTAGCTTCCTTT; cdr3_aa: CATSDTGGSGSTVASF
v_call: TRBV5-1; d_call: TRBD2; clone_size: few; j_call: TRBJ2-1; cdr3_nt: TGCGCCAGCAGCACCGGACTAGCGGGGGGAGTTAACAATGAGCAGTTCTTC; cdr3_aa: CASSTGLAGGVNNEQFF
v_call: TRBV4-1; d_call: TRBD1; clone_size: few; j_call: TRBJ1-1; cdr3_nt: TGCGCCAGCAGCCTGCAGGGGGCGAACACTGAAGCTTTCTTT; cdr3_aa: CASSLQGANTEAFF
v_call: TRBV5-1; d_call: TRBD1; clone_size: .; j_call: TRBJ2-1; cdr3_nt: TGCGCCAGCAGCTTGTTGCAGGGGGTAAACAATGAGCAGTTCTTC; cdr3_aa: CASSLLQGVNNEQFF
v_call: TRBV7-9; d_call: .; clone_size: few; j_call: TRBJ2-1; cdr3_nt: TGTGCCAGCAGCTTGACCCTGGCGGGGAATGAGCAGTTCTTC; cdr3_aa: CASSLTLAGNEQFF
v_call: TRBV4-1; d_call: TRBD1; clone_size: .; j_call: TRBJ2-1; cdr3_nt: TGCGCCAGCAGCCAACCAGGGGGTTACAATGAGCAGTTCTTC; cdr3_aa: CASSQPGGYNEQFF
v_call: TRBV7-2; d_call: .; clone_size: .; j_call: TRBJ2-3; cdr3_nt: TGTGCCAGCAGCTATCGGGCAGATACGCAGTATTTT; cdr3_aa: CASSYRADTQYF
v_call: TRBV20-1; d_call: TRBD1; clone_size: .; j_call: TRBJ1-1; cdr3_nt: TGCAGTGCTAGAGACACAGGGGGTTTTAGAGCTTTCTTT; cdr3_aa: CSARDTGGFRAFF
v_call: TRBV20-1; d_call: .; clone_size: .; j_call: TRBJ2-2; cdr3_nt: TGCAGTGCTAGAGACCTTGGGGTGGATGGCGGGGAGCTGTTTTTT; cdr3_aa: CSARDLGVDGGELFF
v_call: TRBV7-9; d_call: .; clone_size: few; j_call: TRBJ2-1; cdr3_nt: TGTGCCAGCAGCTTAGATGGGGGGTCCAATGAGCAGTTCTTC; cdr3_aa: CASSLDGGSNEQFF
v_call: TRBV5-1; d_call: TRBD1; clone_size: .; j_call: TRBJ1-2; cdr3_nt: TGCGCCAGCAGCCCAGGACAGGGGGCCTCTTCCTATGGCTACACCTTC; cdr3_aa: CASSPGQGASSYGYTF
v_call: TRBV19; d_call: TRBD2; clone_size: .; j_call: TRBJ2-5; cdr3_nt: TGTGCCAGTAGGACTGCCGGCAGGGAGGGAGAGACCCAGTACTTC; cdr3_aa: CASRTAGREGETQYF
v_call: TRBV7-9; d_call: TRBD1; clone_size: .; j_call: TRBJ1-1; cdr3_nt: TGTGCCAGCAGCTTAGGAGGGGGCAACACTGAAGCTTTCTTT; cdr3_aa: CASSLGGGNTEAFF
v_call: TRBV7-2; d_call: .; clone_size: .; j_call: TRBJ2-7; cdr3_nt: TGTGCCAGCAGCGTAGGAGCCACTATGGGCTACGAGCAGTACTTC; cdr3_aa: CASSVGATMGYEQYF
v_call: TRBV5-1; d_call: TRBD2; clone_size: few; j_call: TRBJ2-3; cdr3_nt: TGCGCCAGCAGCTTGGCCCCCCGTTTGGCGGGGGGAAGCACAGATACGCAGTATTTT; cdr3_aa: CASSLAPRLAGGSTDTQYF
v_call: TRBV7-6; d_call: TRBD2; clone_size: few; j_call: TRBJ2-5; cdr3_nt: TGTGCCAGCAGCTTGCCCCTGGGGGGGGGAGAGACCCAGTACTTC; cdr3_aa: CASSLPLGGGETQYF
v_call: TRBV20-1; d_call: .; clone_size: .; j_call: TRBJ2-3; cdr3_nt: TGCAGTGCGGGGGTTGATAGCACAGATACGCAGTATTTT; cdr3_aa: CSAGVDSTDTQYF
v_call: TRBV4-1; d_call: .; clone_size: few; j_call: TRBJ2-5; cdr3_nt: TGCGCCAGCAGCCCCGCGGCCCAAGAGACCCAGTACTTC; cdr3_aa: CASSPAAQETQYF
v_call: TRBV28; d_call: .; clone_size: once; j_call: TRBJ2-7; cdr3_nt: TGTGCCAGCAGTTTTCCTGGGGCCCTAAACACCTACGAGCAGTACTTC; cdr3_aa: CASSFPGALNTYEQYF
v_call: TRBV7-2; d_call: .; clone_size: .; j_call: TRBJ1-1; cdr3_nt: TGTGCCAGCAGCTTAGCGACAGGCCCTAACACTGAAGCTTTCTTT; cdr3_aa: CASSLATGPNTEAFF
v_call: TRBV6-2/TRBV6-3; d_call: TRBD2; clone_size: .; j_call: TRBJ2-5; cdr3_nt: TGTGCCAGTCAGGGACTAGCGGGGAGTCAAGAGACCCAGTACTTC; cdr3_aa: CASQGLAGSQETQYF
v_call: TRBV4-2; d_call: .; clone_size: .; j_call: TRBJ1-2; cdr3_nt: TGTGCCAGCAGCCCTGAGGTCAGAGCTAACTATGGCTACACCTTC; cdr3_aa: CASSPEVRANYGYTF
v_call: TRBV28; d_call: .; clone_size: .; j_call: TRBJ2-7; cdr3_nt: TGTGCCAGCAGTCTCGCGGGGACTTACTACGAGCAGTACTTC; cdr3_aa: CASSLAGTYYEQYF
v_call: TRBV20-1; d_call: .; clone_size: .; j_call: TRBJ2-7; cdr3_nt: TGCAGTGCTGGCCGGGGTAGTTCCTACGAGCAGTACTTC; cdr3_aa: CSAGRGSSYEQYF
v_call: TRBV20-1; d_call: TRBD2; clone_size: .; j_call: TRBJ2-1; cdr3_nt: TGCAGTGCTAGAGAGTTTGGAGGGACTAGCAGGTACAATGAGCAGTTCTTC; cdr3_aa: CSAREFGGTSRYNEQFF
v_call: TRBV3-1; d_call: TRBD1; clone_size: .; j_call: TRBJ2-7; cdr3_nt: TGTGCCAGCAGCCGAGGACAGGGCATCTACGAGCAGTACTTC; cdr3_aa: CASSRGQGIYEQYF
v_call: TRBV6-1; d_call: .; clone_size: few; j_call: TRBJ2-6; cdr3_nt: TGTGCCAGCAGCCCTTCTGTTTCCTCTGGGGCCAACGTCCTGACTTTC; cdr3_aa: CASSPSVSSGANVLTF
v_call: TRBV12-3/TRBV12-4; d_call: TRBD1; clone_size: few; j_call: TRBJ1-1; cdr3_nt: TGTGCCAGCAACGGACAGGCCCTGAACACTGAAGCTTTCTTT; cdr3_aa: CASNGQALNTEAFF
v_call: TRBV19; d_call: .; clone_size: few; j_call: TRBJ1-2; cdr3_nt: TGTGCCAGTAGTACACAGGTTGCTAACTATGGCTACACCTTC; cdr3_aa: CASSTQVANYGYTF
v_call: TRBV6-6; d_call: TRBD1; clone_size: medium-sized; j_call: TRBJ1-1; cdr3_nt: TGTGCCAGCAGTTCAAGCGCAGGGGGCATCACTGAAGCTTTCTTT; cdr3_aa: CASSSSAGGITEAFF
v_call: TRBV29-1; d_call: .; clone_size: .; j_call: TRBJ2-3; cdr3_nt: TGCAGCGTCGCCCAACCAGATACGCAGTATTTT; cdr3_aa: CSVAQPDTQYF
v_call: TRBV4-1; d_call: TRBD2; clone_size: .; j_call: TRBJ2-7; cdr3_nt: TGCGCCAGCAGCCAAGGGCTCGGACTAGCGGAGTACGAGCAGTACTTC; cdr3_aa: CASSQGLGLAEYEQYF
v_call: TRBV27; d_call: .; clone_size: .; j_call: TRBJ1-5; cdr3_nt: TGTGCCAGCAGTTTAAGGCAGGCCAATCAGCCCCAGCATTTT; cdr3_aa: CASSLRQANQPQHF
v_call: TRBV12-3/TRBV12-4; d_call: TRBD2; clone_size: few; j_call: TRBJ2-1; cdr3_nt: TGTGCCAGCAGTTTTTCGGGGGGGGCTGCCAATGAGCAGTTCTTC; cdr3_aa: CASSFSGGAANEQFF
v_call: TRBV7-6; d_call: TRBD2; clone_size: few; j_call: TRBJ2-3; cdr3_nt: TGTGCCAGCAGCTTCAGGGCCCGCTGGACTAGCGAGAGCACAGATACGCAGTATTTT; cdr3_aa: CASSFRARWTSESTDTQYF
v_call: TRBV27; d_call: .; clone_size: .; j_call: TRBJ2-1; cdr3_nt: TGTGCCAGCAGTACGCCACTAGCCTCTAAGGGGAATGAGCAGTTCTTC; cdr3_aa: CASSTPLASKGNEQFF
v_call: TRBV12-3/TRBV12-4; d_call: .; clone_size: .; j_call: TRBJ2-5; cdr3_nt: TGTGCCGGCAGTTTAAACCTCCAAGAGACCCAGTACTTC; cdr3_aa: CAGSLNLQETQYF
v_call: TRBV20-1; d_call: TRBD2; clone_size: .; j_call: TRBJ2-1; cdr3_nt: TGCAGTGCAGATTCCGGGACTAGCGGGGATCTCAGCTCCTACAATGAGCAGTTCTTC; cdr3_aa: CSADSGTSGDLSSYNEQFF
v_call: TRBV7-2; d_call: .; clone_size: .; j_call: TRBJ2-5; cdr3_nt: TGTGCCAGCAGCCCCCGTGGGGAGACCCAGTACTTC; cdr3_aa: CASSPRGETQYF
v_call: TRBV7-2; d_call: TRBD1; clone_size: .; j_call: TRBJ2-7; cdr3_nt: TGTGCCAGCAGCTTACAGGGGGCCCCCTACGAGCAGTACTTC; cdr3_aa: CASSLQGAPYEQYF